A single sample is the source of the 13 T cell receptor beta chains below, sequenced in a study of CD8 T cells in Susac syndrome. Random hexamers primed reverse transcription of about 0.5 to 1 ug RNA. Each CDR3 protein gets one entry after TCRdb re-called the immunoSEQ multiplex PCR reads with MiXCR. The data contain about 440,000 distinct CDR3 sequences, approximately 85% of them singletons. The sequenced sample was CD8+ T cells from PBMCs. These receptors originate from a human donor with multiple sclerosis.

The genes are TRBV2 and TRBJ1-1; D is uncertain. This CDR3 comprises 13 residues. Trimming removed 4 bases from V and 5 bases from J, with 11 bases in between. Per the germline V gene, CDR1 is SNHLY and CDR2 is FYNNEI. CDR3 in amino acids: CASSVSAGTEAFF. The CDR3 coding sequence is TGTGCCAGCAGTGTTTCCGCGGGGACTGAAGCTTTCTTT.

The CDR3 bases are TGTGCCTGGAGTGTAGGGGGGGACCGCACTGAAGCTTTCTTT. This codes for CAWSVGGDRTEAFF. This chain links TRBV30 with TRBJ1-1, with D maybe TRBD1 (6 bases). V was shortened by 0 bases and J by 4 bases, with 12 bases between the two germline ends. The CDR3 spans 14 residues. CDR1 and CDR2 from the germline V gene are GTSNPN and SVGIG (reference sequence).

V usage is TRBV3-1 and J usage is TRBJ1-4; 10 nucleotides agree with TRBD1. V trimming: 4 bases; J trimming: 8 bases; junction bases outside the gene matches: 10. Germline-derived CDR1 and CDR2 are LGHDT and YNNKEL (reference sequence). CDR3 length: 16 amino acids. The CDR3 DNA is TGTGCCAGCAGCCGAGGGACAGGGGTTAATACGGAAAAACTGTTTTTT. Amino acids: CASSRGTGVNTEKLFF.

This clonotype has more than one count but fewer than ten. The rearrangement links TRBV2 to TRBJ2-7; 7 bases match TRBD2. The germline gives CDR1 SNHLY, CDR2 FYNNEI. This CDR3 has 12 amino acids. V trimming: 9 bases; J trimming: 3 bases; junction bases outside the gene matches: 5. The CDR3 DNA follows: TGTGCCAGGGGGAGGGTCGACTACGAGCAGTACTTC. Its translation is CARGRVDYEQYF.

The genes are TRBV7-9 and TRBJ1-5, with D hard to call. Trimming took 5 bases from V and 5 from J, leaving 16 bases between them. Per germline, CDR1 SEHNR and CDR2 FQNEAQ (reference sequence). The CDR3 is made up of 15 amino acids. CDR3 protein: CASSQTEYPDQPQHF. CDR3 nucleotide sequence: TGTGCCAGCAGCCAAACAGAGTATCCGGATCAGCCCCAGCATTTT.

This clonotype was detected only a few times. The V call is TRBV4-1, the J call TRBJ1-3; D unclear. Trimming took 3 bases from V and 0 from J, leaving 9 bases between them. The CDR3 has 15 residues. Looked up from germline, CDR1 is MGHRA and CDR2 is YSYEKL. CDR3 in DNA: TGCGCCAGCAGCCAGGTCGGGAACTCTGGAAACACCATATATTTT. Its protein product is CASSQVGNSGNTIYF.

The chain has TRBV10-3 and TRBJ2-1; TRBD1 matches 11 bases. CDR1 and CDR2 (germline): ENHRY, SYGVKD. J gave up 5 bases and V 5 bases, and 5 bases lay outside the gene matches. This CDR3 comprises 15 residues. The CDR3 nucleotides read TGTGCCATCAGTCCCGGACAGGGGGCTAACAATGAGCAGTTCTTC. Protein sequence: CAISPGQGANNEQFF.

This clonotype turned up a few times. The rearrangement links TRBV6-1 to TRBJ1-1, with D possibly matching TRBD1 (5 bases). The CDR3 sequence is 13 residues long. Per germline, CDR1 MNHNS and CDR2 SASEGT. Trimming left V 5 bases short and J 4 bases short, with 11 bases between. The CDR3 coding sequence is TGTGCCAGCAGTCCTGAAGGGGTCACTGAAGCTTTCTTT. Translated: CASSPEGVTEAFF.

The chain employs TRBV30 and TRBJ1-5; D might be TRBD1 (5 bases). V dropped 4 bases and J dropped 5 bases, with 12 bases sitting between them. The V gene's germline CDR1 is GTSNPN and CDR2 SVGIG (reference sequence). The CDR3 covers 13 residues. The CDR3 reads CAWNGGDDQPQHF. For the CDR3, the DNA is TGTGCCTGGAATGGGGGGGACGATCAGCCCCAGCATTTT.

This clonotype was seen only once. V and J are TRBV29-1 and TRBJ1-1; the match to TRBD1 covers 7 bases. After removal of 6 bases from V and 1 base from J, the junction contained 5 bases not matched to a gene. This CDR3 region has 13 residues. CDR1 and CDR2 from the germline V gene are SQVTM and ANQGSEA. For the CDR3, the DNA is TGCAGCGTGGGCGGGACAGCGAACACTGAAGCTTTCTTT. Encoded protein: CSVGGTANTEAFF.

V and J are TRBV5-6 and TRBJ2-1; D unclear. The V gene lost 3 bases and the J gene lost 10 bases, with 11 bases spanning the gap. The CDR3 sequence is 12 residues long. Germline values: CDR1 SGHDT, CDR2 YYEEEE. The DNA for the CDR3 is TGTGCCAGCAGCTCTCCCCAAGGGGAGCAGTTCTTC. Translating gives CASSSPQGEQFF.

The V and J genes are TRBV10-3 and TRBJ2-7; 12 nucleotides agree with TRBD2. The trim removed 4 bases at V and 5 bases at J, leaving 6 bases unmatched. The CDR3 extends over 15 amino acids. Germline V gives CDR1 ENHRY, CDR2 SYGVKD. DNA for the CDR3: TGTGCCATCAGTGGTACTAGCGGGGGGAACCACGAGCAGTACTTC. This sequence encodes CAISGTSGGNHEQYF.

This rearrangement joins TRBV7-2 to TRBJ1-5; 7 bases are shared with TRBD1. CDR3 length: 15 residues. Germline V gene sequence: CDR1 SGHTA, CDR2 FQGNSA. V was pared by 1 base and J by 3 bases, with 3 bases of the junction left unmatched. The CDR3 spells CASSLDTGDNQPQHF. CDR3 sequence (DNA): TGTGCCAGCAGCTTAGATACAGGGGACAATCAGCCCCAGCATTTT.